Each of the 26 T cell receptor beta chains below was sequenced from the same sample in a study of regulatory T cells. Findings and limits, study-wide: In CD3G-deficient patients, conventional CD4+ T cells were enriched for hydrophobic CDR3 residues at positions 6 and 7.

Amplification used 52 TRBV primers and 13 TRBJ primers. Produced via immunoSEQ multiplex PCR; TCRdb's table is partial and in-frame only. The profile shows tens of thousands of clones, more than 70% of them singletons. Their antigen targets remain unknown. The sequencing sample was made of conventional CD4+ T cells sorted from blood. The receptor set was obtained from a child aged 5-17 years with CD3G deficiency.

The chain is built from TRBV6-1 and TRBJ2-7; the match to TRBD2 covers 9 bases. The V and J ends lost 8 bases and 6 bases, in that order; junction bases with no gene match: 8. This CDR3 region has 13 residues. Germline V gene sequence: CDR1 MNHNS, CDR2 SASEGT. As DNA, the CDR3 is TGTGCCAGCGGGGGCGGGAGGGCCGGCGAGCAGTACTTC. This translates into CASGGGRAGEQYF.

CDR3 in DNA: TGTGCCAGCAGTTTTCGAAACACCGGGGAGCTGTTTTTT. Encoded protein: CASSFRNTGELFF. The chain couples TRBV28 to TRBJ2-2; D is uncertain. CDR3 length: 13 amino acids. Germline values: CDR1 MDHEN, CDR2 SYDVKM. V lost 3 bases to trimming and J lost 2 bases, with 4 bases between them.

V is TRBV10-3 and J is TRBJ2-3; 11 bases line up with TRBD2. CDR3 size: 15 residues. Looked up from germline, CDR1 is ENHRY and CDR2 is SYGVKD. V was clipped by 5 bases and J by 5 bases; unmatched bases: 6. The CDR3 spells CAISPTSGTGDTQYF. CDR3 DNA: TGTGCCATCAGTCCGACTAGCGGGACCGGAGATACGCAGTATTTT.

This CDR3 reads CASSLGGGRADTQYF. The DNA of the CDR3 is TGTGCCAGCAGCTTAGGAGGGGGGCGCGCAGATACGCAGTATTTT. This chain joins TRBV7-2 and TRBJ2-3; D is tentatively TRBD1 or TRBD2 (6 bases each). The CDR3 is made up of 15 amino acids. Germline V gene sequence: CDR1 SGHTA, CDR2 FQGNSA. With 1 base removed from V and 4 bases from J, the gap between germline ends came to 12 bases. Together with reference TRBV7-2 and TRBJ2-3, the CDR3 gives the full variable domain: GAGVSQSPSNKVTEKGKDVELRCDPISGHTALYWYRQSLGQGLEFLIYFQGNSAPDKSGLPSDRFSAERTGGSVSTLTIQRTQQEDSAVYLCASSLGGGRADTQYFGPGTRLTVL.

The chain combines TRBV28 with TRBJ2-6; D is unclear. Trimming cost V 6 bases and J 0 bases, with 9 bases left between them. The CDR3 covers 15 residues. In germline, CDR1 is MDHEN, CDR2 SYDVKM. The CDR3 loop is CASSRSNSGANVLTF. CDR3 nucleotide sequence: TGTGCCAGCAGCCGATCCAACTCTGGGGCCAACGTCCTGACTTTC.

In DNA, the CDR3 is TGTGCCAGCAGTCCCCTTTGGGTGGCTAATGAAAAACTGTTTTTT. It yields the protein CASSPLWVANEKLFF. V gene TRBV28 combines with J gene TRBJ1-4; unclear D gene. Per germline, CDR1 MDHEN and CDR2 SYDVKM. The CDR3 sequence is 15 residues long. Trimming took 5 bases from V and 3 from J, leaving 13 bases between them.

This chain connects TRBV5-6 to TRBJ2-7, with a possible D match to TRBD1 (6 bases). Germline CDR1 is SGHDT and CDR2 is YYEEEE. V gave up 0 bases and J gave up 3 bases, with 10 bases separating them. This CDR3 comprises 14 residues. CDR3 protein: CASSLGQGNYEQYF. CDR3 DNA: TGTGCCAGCAGCTTGGGGCAGGGGAACTACGAGCAGTACTTC. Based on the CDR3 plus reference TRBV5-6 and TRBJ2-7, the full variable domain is DAGVTQSPTHLIKTRGQQVTLRCSPKSGHDTVSWYQQALGQGPQFIFQYYEEEERQRGNFPDRFSGHQFPNYSSELNVNALLLGDSALYLCASSLGQGNYEQYFGPGTRLTVT.

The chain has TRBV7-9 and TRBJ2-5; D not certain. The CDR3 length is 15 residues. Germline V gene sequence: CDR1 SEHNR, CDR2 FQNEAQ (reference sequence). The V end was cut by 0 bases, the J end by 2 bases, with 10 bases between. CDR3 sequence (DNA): TGTGCCAGCAGCTTAGCGAGACAAATACAAGAGACCCAGTACTTC. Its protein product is CASSLARQIQETQYF.

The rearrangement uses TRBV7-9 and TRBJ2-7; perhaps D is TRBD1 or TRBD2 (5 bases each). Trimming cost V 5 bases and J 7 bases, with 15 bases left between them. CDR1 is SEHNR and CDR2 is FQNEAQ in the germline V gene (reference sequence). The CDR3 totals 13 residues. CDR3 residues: CASSRDGPKEQYF. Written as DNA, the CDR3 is TGTGCCAGCAGCCGGGACGGGCCTAAGGAGCAGTACTTC. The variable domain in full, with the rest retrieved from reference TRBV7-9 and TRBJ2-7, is DTGVSQNPRHKITKRGQNVTFRCDPISEHNRLYWYRQTLGQGPEFLTYFQNEAQLEKSRLLSDRFSAERPKGSFSTLEIQRTEQGDSAMYLCASSRDGPKEQYFGPGTRLTVT.

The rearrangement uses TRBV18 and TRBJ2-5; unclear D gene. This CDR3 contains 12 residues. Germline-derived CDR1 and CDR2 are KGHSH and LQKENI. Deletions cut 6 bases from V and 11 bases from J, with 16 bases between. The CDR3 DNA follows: TGTGCCAGCTCCTCTGGGAAGGGCCAGCAGTACTTC. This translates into CASSSGKGQQYF.

The CDR3 here is CASSLAPDSGGYTF. Here the CDR3 DNA reads TGCGCCAGCAGCTTAGCCCCGGACAGTGGGGGCTACACCTTC. The chain recombines TRBV5-1 with TRBJ1-2; possible D gene TRBD1, 6 bases. CDR3 length equals 14 residues. Germline CDR1 and CDR2: SGHRS and YFSETQ. The ends were cut back, 2 bases at V and 8 bases at J, with 16 bases in the middle.

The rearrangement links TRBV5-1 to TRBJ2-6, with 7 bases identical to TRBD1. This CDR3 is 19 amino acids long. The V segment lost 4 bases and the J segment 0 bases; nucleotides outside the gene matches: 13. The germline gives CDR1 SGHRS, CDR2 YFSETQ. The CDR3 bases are TGCGCCAGCAGCCATTCCCCTCGGACAGGCGGCTCTGGGGCCAACGTCCTGACTTTC. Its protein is CASSHSPRTGGSGANVLTF.

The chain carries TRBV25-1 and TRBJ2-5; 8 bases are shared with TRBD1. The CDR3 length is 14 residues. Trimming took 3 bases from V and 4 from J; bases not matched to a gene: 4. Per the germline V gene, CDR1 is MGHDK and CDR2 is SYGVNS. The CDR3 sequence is CASSDSDRGETQYF. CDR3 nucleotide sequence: TGTGCCAGCAGTGACTCAGACAGGGGAGAGACCCAGTACTTC.

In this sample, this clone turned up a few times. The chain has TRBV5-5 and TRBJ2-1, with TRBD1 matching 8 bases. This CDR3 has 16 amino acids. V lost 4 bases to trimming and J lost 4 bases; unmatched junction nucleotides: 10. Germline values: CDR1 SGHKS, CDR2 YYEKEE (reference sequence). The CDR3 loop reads CASSNYRGIGYNEQFF. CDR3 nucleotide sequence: TGTGCCAGCAGCAATTACAGGGGGATCGGATACAATGAGCAGTTCTTC.

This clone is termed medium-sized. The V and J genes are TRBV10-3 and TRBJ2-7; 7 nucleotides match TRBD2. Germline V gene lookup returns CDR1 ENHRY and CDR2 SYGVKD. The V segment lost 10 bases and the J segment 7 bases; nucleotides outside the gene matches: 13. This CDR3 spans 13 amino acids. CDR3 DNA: TGTGCCACCCGGGACCGGGAGGTGGGGGAGCAGTACTTC. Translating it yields CATRDREVGEQYF.

In nucleotides, the CDR3 is TGTGCCAGCAGCTTCGGTGACAGGGGCAGTGAAGCTTTCTTT. Translated: CASSFGDRGSEAFF. This chain uses TRBV11-2 with TRBJ1-1, with 8 bases aligning to TRBD1. Germline CDR1 and CDR2: SGHAT and FQNNGV. V was clipped by 3 bases and J by 7 bases; unmatched bases: 7. The CDR3 length is 14 residues.

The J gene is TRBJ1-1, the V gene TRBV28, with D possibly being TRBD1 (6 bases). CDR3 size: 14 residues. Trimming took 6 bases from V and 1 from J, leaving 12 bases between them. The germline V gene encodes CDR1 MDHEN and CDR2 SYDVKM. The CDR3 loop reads CASRSGHPNTEAFF. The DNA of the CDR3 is TGTGCCAGCAGATCGGGACACCCGAACACTGAAGCTTTCTTT. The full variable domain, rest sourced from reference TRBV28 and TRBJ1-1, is DVKVTQSSRYLVKRTGEKVFLECVQDMDHENMFWYRQDPGLGLRLIYFSYDVKMKEKGDIPEGYSVSREKKERFSLILESASTNQTSMYLCASRSGHPNTEAFFGQGTRLTVV.

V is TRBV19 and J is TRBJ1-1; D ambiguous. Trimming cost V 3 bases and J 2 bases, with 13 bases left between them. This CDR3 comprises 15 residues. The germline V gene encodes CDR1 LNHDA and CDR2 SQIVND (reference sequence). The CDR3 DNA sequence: TGTGCCAGTAGTATTAATGCTGGGATTAACACTGAAGCTTTCTTT. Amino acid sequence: CASSINAGINTEAFF.

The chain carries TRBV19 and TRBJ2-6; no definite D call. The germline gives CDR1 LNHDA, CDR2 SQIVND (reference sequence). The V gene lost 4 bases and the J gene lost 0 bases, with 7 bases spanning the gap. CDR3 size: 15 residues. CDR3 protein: CASSKVRSGANVLTF. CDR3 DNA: TGTGCCAGTAGTAAGGTGCGCTCTGGGGCCAACGTCCTGACTTTC.

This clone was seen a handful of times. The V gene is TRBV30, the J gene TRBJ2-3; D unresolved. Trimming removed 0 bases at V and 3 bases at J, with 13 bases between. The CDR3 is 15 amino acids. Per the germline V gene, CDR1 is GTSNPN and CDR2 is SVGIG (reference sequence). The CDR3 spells CAWSVRRSLTDTQYF. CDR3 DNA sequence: TGTGCCTGGAGTGTACGGAGAAGCCTTACAGATACGCAGTATTTT. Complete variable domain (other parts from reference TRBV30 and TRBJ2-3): SQTIHQWPATLVQPVGSPLSLECTVEGTSNPNLYWYRQAAGRGLQLLFYSVGIGQISSEVPQNLSASRPQDRQFILSSKKLLLSDSGFYLCAWSVRRSLTDTQYFGPGTRLTVL.

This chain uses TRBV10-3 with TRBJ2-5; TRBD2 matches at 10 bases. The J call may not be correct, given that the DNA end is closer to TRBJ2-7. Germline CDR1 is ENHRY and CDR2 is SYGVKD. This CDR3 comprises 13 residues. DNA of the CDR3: TGTGCCACCTCTAGCGGGAGCTCCTACGAGCAGTACTTC. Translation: CATSSGSSYEQYF.

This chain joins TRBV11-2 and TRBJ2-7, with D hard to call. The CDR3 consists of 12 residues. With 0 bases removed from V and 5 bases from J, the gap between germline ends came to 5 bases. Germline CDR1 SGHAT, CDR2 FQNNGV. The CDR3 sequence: CASSLEVDEQYF. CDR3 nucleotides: TGTGCCAGCAGCTTAGAAGTAGACGAGCAGTACTTC.

CDR3 sequence: CAISPHFQWEPTSTDTQYF. The CDR3 coding sequence is TGTGCCATCAGTCCCCACTTTCAGTGGGAGCCAACAAGCACAGATACGCAGTATTTT. The rearrangement uses TRBV10-3 and TRBJ2-3, with a possible D match to TRBD2 (5 bases). Trimming stripped 5 bases from V and 0 bases from J, with 24 bases between. The CDR3 extends over 19 amino acids. Germline CDR1 ENHRY, CDR2 SYGVKD.

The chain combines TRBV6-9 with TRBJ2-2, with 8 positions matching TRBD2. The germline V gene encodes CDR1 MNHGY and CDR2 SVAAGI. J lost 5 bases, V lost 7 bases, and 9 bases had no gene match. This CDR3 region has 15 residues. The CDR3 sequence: CASTHGRARTGELFF. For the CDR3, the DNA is TGTGCCAGCACCCACGGGAGGGCCCGGACCGGGGAGCTGTTTTTT.

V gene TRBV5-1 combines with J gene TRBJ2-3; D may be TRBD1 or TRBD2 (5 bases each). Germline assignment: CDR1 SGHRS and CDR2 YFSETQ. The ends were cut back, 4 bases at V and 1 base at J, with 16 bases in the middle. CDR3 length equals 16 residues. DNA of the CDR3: TGCGCCAGCAGCCTCGGACGGGACGGGCGCACAGATACGCAGTATTTT. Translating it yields CASSLGRDGRTDTQYF.

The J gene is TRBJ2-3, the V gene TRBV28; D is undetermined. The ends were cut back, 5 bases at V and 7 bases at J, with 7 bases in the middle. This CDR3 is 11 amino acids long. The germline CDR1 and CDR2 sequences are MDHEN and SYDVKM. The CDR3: CASSAYYTQYF. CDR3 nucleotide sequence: TGTGCCAGCAGTGCGTACTATACGCAGTATTTT. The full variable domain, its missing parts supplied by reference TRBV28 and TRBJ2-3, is DVKVTQSSRYLVKRTGEKVFLECVQDMDHENMFWYRQDPGLGLRLIYFSYDVKMKEKGDIPEGYSVSREKKERFSLILESASTNQTSMYLCASSAYYTQYFGPGTRLTVL.